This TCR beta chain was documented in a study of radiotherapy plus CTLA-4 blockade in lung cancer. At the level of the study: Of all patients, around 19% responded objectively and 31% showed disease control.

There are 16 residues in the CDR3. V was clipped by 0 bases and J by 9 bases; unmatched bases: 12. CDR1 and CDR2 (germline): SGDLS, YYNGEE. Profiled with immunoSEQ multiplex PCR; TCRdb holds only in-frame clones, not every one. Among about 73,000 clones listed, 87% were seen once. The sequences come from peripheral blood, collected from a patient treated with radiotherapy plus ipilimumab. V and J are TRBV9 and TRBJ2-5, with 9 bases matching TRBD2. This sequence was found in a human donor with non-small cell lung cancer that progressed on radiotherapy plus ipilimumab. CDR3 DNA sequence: TGTGCCAGCAGCGTAGGGGTAGCGGGAGATTCCGTGGCCCAGTACTTC. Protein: CASSVGVAGDSVAQYF.